This TCR beta chain originates from a study of blood T cells in healthy people across ages. PCR was performed a second time for about 6 to 12 cycles using a sample-barcoded 5' primer and a J-beta primer mix. Each cDNA was tagged by a template-switch adaptor containing 12 random nucleotides. One entry per CDR3 protein results from TCRdb running MiXCR on the 5' RACE reads. In the table there are just under 900,000 distinct CDR3 sequences, more than 25% of which are singletons. Total RNA extraction produced at least 5.5 micrograms (per sample) for the study. Germline V gives CDR1 SGHRS, CDR2 YFSETQ. The CDR3 covers 13 residues. V lost 0 bases to trimming and J lost 4 bases, with 7 bases between them.

Sequencing was performed on blood. The J gene is TRBJ1-2, the V gene TRBV5-1, with D unclear. The TCR originated in a woman older than 75 in good health. As DNA, the CDR3 is TGCGCCAGCAGCTTGGCCTCCTTCTATGGCTACACCTTC. Its translation is CASSLASFYGYTF.